Listed below are T cell receptor beta chains from one sample, sequenced in a study of cytomegalovirus exposure and HLA in healthy donors. The data were produced by immunoSEQ multiplex PCR, yet TCRdb's version contains in-frame clones alone and is incomplete. The sample lists about 150,000 clones, about 85% occurring once. Sequencing was carried out using PBMCs. Every receptor here comes from a man aged 30 to 39 in good health and CMV-seropositive. CDR3s include the opening cysteine and the closing phenylalanine or tryptophan.

j_gene	v_gene	CDR3aa
TRBJ2-7	TRBV6-5	CASSYRRGGLSYEQYF
NA	TRBV27	CASSSRTSGTYEQYF
TRBJ1-3	TRBV30	CAWDRDRGHSGNTIYF
TRBJ2-5	TRBV6-5	CASSPGRYTQYF
TRBJ1-2	TRBV7-9	CASREGTGQYYGYTF
TRBJ2-5	TRBV7-9	CASSYPRRETRYF
TRBJ1-1	TRBV28	CASRTTGSNTEAFF
TRBJ1-1	TRBV18	CASSPISQLNTEAFF
TRBJ2-3	TRBV29-1	CSAERGGPKGTDTQYF
TRBJ2-7	TRBV7-8	CASSAQGNEQYF
TRBJ2-3	TRBV10-3	CAISRDSSTDTQYF
TRBJ1-5	TRBV18	CASSADRDQPQHF
TRBJ2-2	TRBV7-9	CASSEGQGNTGELFF
TRBJ1-2	TRBV25-1	CATKGDGDYGYTF
TRBJ2-1	TRBV5-6	CASSSPRDRYNNEQFF
TRBJ1-3	TRBV5-6	CASSLALRDKGGNTIYF
TRBJ1-5	TRBV5-6	CASSLGTGQPQHF
TRBJ2-7	TRBV5-1	CASSFNSGKVHEQYF
TRBJ2-7	TRBV2	CASSDPSSYEQYF
TRBJ2-7	TRBV19	CASRTWDRDEQYF
TRBJ2-7	TRBV21-1	CASMWGYGLGPFYEQYF
TRBJ2-5	TRBV28	CASSPGLAGAETQYF
TRBJ2-1	TRBV9	CASSVTTSGNTNEQFF
TRBJ1-2	TRBV2	CASKFGGYGTGVDGYTF
TRBJ1-2	TRBV28	CASHGTTYYGYTF
TRBJ1-6	TRBV4-1	CASSQEMSSYNSPLHF
TRBJ1-5	TRBV7-9	CASSRGQDLNQPQHF
TRBJ2-2	TRBV19	CASSPRGIAGGLSTGELFF
TRBJ1-5	TRBV19	CASSIRQGADLNQPQHF
TRBJ1-1	TRBV10-2	CASSERTGAGNTEAFF
TRBJ2-2	TRBV5-1	CASTGLANTGELFF
TRBJ2-1	TRBV6-4	CASSEWSSSYNEQFF
TRBJ2-3	TRBV7-9	CASSLTRRGAEDTQYF
TRBJ1-1	TRBV27	CASSGPGQYSAFF
TRBJ1-2	TRBV18	CASSSQQGHGYTF
TRBJ2-2	TRBV6-6	CASTPRNTGELFF
TRBJ2-3	TRBV29-1	CSVDRGLDTQYF
TRBJ2-1	TRBV5-1	CASRIGGYNEQFF
TRBJ1-5	TRBV4-3	CASSPTLGMGNQPQHF
TRBJ2-3	TRBV7-9	CASSFGRGADTQYF
TRBJ1-1	TRBV4-1	CASSQGRQGAQNTEAFF
TRBJ1-5	TRBV5-8	CASSPDRNQPQHF
TRBJ2-1	TRBV10-3	CAISESRTGLGEQFF
TRBJ2-7	TRBV2	CASQVLGGDSYEQYF
TRBJ2-7	TRBV27	CASTLRAGGYEQYF
TRBJ2-1	TRBV18	CASSGESSYNEQFF
TRBJ2-1	TRBV6-6	CASSRGRTSGSIEQFF
TRBJ2-7	TRBV7-2	CASESVWTSGSEVTEQYF
TRBJ1-1	TRBV12-1	CASSFDKISQEAFF
TRBJ2-3	TRBV2	CASRAAGSTDTQYF
TRBJ2-2	TRBV5-4	CASSPTNLPNTGELFF
TRBJ2-7	TRBV7-9	CASSRPSGLASYEQYF
TRBJ2-7	TRBV19	CASSIFGGASYEQYF
TRBJ2-1	TRBV29-1	CSVQLTSKGLAGGGGEQFF
TRBJ1-1	TRBV6-5	CASSYGRGRNTEAFF
TRBJ2-1	TRBV2	CASSPLAGGSYNEQFF
TRBJ2-7	TRBV27	CASSFQGSSYEQYF
TRBJ2-7	TRBV15	CATSSGDGAYEQYF
TRBJ2-5	TRBV5-6	CASSSRALAGGQETQYF
TRBJ1-2	TRBV19	CASSMAGTRVGYGYTF